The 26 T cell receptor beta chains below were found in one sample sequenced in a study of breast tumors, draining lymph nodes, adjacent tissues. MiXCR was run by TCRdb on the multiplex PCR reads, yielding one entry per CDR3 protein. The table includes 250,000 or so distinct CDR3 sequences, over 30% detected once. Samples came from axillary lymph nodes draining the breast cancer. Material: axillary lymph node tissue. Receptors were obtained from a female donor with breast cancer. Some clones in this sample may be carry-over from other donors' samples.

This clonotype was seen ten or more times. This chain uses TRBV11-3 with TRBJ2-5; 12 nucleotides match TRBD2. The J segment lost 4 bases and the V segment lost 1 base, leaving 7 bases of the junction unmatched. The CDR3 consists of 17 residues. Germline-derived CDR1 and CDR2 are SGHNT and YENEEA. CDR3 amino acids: CASSLGVLAGGVETQYF. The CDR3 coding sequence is TGTGCCAGCAGCTTAGGAGTACTAGCGGGAGGCGTAGAGACCCAGTACTTC.

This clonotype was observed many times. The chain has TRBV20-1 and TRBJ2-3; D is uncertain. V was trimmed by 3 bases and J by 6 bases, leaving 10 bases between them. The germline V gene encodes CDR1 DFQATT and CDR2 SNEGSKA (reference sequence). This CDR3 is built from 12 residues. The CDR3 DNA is TGCAGTGCTAGGGTGGGTAGGGATACGCAGTATTTT. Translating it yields CSARVGRDTQYF.

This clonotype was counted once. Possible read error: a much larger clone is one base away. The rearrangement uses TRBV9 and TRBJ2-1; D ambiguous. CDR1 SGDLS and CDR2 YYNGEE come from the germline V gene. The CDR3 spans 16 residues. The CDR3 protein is CASSQDWRSSYNAQFF. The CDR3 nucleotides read TGTGCCAGCAGCCAAGATTGGCGGAGCTCCTACAATGCGCAGTTCTTC.

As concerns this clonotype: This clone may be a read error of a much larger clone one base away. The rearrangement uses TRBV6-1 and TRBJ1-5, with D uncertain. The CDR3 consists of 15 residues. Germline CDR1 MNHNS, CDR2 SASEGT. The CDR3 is CASSEWGNSNQLQHF. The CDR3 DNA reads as TGTGCCAGCAGTGAATGGGGTAATAGCAATCAGCTCCAGCATTTT.

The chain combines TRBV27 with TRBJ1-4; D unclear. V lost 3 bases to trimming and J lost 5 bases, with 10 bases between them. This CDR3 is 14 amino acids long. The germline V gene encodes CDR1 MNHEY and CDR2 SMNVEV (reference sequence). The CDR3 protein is CASSFGGLNEKLFF. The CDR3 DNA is TGTGCCAGCAGTTTTGGTGGCTTGAATGAAAAACTGTTTTTT. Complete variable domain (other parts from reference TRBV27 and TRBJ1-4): EAQVTQNPRYLITVTGKKLTVTCSQNMNHEYMSWYRQDPGLGLRQIYYSMNVEVTDKGDVPEGYKVSRKEKRNFPLILESPSPNQTSLYFCASSFGGLNEKLFFGSGTQLSVL.

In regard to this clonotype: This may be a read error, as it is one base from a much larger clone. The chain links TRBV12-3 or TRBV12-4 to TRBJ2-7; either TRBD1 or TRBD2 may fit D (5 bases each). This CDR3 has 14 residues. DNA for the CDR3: TGTGCTAGTGGTTTGGGAGACAGAGACTACGAGCAGTACTTC. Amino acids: CASGLGDRDYEQYF.

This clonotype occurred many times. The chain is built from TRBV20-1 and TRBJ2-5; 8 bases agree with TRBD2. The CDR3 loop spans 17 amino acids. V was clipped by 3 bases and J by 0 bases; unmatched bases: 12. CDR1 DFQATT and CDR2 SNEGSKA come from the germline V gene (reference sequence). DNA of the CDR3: TGCAGTGCTAGCGGGCCTACTAGCGGCGCGTACCAAGAGACCCAGTACTTC. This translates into CSASGPTSGAYQETQYF.

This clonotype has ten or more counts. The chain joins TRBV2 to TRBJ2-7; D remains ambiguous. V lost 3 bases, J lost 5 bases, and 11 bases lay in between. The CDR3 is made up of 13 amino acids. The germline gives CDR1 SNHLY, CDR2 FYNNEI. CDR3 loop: CASSDEAGHEQYF. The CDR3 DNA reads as TGTGCCAGCAGTGATGAGGCCGGTCACGAGCAGTACTTC.

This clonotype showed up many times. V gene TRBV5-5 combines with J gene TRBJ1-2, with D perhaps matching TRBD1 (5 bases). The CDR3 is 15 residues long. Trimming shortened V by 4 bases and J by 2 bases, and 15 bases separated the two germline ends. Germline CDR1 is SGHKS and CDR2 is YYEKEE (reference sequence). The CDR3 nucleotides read TGTGCCAGCAGCCCAAGTCCTAGGGGAAACTATGGCTACACCTTC. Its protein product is CASSPSPRGNYGYTF.

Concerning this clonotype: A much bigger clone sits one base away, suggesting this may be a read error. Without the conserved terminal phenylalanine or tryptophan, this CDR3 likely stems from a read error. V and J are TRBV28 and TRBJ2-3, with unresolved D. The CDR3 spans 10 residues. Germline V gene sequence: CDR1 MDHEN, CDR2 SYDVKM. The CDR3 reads CASSTDTQYL. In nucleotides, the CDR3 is TGTGCCAGCAGCACGGATACGCAGTATTTG.

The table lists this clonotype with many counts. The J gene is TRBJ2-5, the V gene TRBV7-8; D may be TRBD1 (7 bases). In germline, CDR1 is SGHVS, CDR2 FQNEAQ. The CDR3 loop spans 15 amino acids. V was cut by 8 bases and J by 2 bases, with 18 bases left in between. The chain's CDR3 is CASGRGTAAQETQYF. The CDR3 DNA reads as TGTGCCAGCGGCCGGGGGACAGCGGCTCAAGAGACCCAGTACTTC.

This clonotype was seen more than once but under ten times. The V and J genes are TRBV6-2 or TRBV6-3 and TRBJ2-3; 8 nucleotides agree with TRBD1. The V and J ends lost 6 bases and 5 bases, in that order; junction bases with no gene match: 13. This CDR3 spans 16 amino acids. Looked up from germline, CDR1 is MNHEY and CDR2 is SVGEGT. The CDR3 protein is CASRHGQGGLGDTQYF. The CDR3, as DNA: TGTGCCAGCAGACATGGACAGGGTGGTTTGGGAGATACGCAGTATTTT.

The CDR3 sequence: CASSSGLAAGETQYF. The DNA for the CDR3 is TGTGCCAGCAGCTCGGGACTAGCGGCGGGCGAGACCCAGTACTTC. The chain has TRBV5-6 and TRBJ2-5; 11 bases align to TRBD2. The ends lost 3 bases at V and 5 bases at J; junction bases unmatched: 6. Germline V gives CDR1 SGHDT, CDR2 YYEEEE. CDR3 length equals 15 residues.

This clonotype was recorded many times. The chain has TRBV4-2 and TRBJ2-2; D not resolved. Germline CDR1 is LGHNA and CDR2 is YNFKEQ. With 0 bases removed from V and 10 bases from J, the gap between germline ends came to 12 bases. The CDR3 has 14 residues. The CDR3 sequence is CASSQEEKILELFF. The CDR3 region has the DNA TGTGCCAGCAGCCAAGAAGAGAAGATCTTGGAGCTGTTTTTT.

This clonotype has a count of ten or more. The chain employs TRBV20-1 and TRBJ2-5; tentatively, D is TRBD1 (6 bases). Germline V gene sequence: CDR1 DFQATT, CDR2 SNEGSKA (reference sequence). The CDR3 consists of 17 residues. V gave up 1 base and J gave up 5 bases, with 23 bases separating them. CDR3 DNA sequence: TGCAGTGCTAGAGCCCTCCTTAGGGGGACCGTCCGGGAGACCCAGTACTTC. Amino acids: CSARALLRGTVRETQYF.

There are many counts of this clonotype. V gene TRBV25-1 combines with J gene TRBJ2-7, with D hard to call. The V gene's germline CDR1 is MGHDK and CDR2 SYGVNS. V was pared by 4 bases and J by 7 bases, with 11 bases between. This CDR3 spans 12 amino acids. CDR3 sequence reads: CASSVSRHEQYF. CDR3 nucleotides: TGTGCCAGCAGTGTTTCAAGGCATGAGCAGTACTTC.

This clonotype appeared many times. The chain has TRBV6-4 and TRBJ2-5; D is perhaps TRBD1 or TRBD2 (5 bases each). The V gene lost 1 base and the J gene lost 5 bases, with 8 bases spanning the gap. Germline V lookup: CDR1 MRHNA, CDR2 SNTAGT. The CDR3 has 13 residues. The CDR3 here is CASSDWGIETQYF. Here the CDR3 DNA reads TGTGCCAGCAGTGACTGGGGGATTGAGACCCAGTACTTC.

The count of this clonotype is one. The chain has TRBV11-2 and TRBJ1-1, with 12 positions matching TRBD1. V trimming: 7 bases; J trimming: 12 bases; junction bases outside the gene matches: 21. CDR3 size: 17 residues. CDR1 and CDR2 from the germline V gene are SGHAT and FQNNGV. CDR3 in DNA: TGTGCCAGCACCAAACGGGACAGGGGGCGCGGGGGTGAGGGAACTTTCTTT. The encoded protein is CASTKRDRGRGGEGTFF.

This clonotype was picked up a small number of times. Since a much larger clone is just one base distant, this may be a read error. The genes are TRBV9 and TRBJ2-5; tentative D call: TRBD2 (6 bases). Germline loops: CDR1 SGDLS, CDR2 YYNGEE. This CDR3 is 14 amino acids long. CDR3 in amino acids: CASSVDEGRETQSF. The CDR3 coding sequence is TGTGCCAGCAGCGTGGACGAGGGTCGGGAGACCCAGTCCTTC.

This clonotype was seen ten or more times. The CDR3 region is CASSYLSREPKYEQYF. Written as DNA, the CDR3 is TGTGCCAGCAGTTACCTCTCGCGGGAGCCTAAATACGAGCAGTACTTC. This chain uses TRBV6-5 with TRBJ2-7, with 7 bases lining up with TRBD2. Germline V gives CDR1 MNHEY, CDR2 SVGAGI. V shed 2 bases and J 4 bases; nucleotides not matched to a gene: 11. This CDR3 has 16 residues.

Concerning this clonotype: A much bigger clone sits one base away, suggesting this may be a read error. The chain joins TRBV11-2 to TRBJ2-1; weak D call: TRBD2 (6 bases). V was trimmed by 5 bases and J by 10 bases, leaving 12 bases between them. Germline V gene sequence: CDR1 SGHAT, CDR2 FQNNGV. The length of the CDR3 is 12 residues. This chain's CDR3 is CASSRGGIEQFF. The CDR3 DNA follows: TGTGCCAGCAGCCGGGGCGGGATCGAGCAGTTCTTC.

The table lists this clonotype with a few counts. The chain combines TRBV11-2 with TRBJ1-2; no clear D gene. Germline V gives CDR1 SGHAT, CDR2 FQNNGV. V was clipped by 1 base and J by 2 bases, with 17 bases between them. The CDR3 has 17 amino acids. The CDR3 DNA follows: TGTGCCAGCAGCTTAGTCGTCAGGACGCCCGCGAACTATGGCTACACCTTC. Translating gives CASSLVVRTPANYGYTF.

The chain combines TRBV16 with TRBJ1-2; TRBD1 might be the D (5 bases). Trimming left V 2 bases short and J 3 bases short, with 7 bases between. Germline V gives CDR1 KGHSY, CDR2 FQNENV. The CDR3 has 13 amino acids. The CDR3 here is CASSQDSDYGYTF. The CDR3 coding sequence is TGTGCCAGCAGCCAAGACAGTGACTATGGCTACACCTTC.

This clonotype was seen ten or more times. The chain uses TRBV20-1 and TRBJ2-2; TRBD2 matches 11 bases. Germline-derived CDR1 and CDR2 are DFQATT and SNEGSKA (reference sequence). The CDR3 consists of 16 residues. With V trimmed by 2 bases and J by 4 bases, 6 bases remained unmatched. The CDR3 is CSARNSGRALTGELFF. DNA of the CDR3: TGCAGTGCTAGAAATAGCGGGAGGGCCCTCACCGGGGAGCTGTTTTTT.

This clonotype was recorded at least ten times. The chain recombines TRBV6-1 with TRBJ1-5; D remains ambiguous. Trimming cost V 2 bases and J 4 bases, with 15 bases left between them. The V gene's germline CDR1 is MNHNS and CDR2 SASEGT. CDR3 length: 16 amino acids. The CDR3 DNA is TGTGCCAGCAGTGAAATGGCAGGCTCATCGAATCAGCCCCAGCATTTT. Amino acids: CASSEMAGSSNQPQHF.

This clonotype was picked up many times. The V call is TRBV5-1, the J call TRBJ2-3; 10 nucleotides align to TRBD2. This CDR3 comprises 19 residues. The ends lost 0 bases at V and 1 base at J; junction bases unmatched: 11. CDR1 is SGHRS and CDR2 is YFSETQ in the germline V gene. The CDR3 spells CASSLGLLAGAKGTDTQYF. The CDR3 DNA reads TGCGCCAGCAGCTTGGGGCTCCTAGCGGGAGCTAAGGGCACAGATACGCAGTATTTT.